The 16 T cell receptor beta chains below all came from one sample that was sequenced in a study of shared clonotypes between healthy human individuals. TCRdb's table, derived via immunoSEQ multiplex PCR, lists solely in-frame clones and lacks some. The sample consists of 550,000 to 600,000 clones, around 78% of them appearing once. The sample comprised PBMCs. The source is a woman aged 40 to 50 in good health. Some clones in this sample may be carry-over from other donors' samples.

As regards this clone: A read error may produce the germline difference seen at one junction end. The chain links TRBV6-1 to TRBJ1-5; D is perhaps TRBD1 (6 bases). CDR1 is MNHNS and CDR2 is SASEGT in the germline V gene. The CDR3 sequence is 14 residues long. The CDR3, as DNA: TGTGCCAGCAGCGAGGGGGGGCAGGCTACCCCCCAAATTTTT. It translates to CASSEGGQATPQIF.

This sequence joins TRBV28 and TRBJ2-7; D not resolved. The length of the CDR3 is 13 residues. The germline gives CDR1 MDHEN, CDR2 SYDVKM. V was clipped by 6 bases and J by 4 bases, with 13 bases between them. This CDR3 is CASRASALYEQYF. In DNA, the CDR3 is TGTGCCAGCAGGGCTAGTGCGCTATACGAGCAGTACTTC.

V and J are TRBV6-1 and TRBJ2-3, with 12 bases lining up with TRBD2. Trimming at V came to 3 bases and at J to 6 bases, leaving 7 bases not matched to a gene. This CDR3 has 16 amino acids. The germline V gene has CDR1 MNHNS and CDR2 SASEGT. In DNA, the CDR3 is TGTGCCAGCAGTGAGACGACTAGCGGGAGCGGGGATACGCAGTATTTT. Amino acid sequence: CASSETTSGSGDTQYF.

As regards this clone: Other DNA sequences in the same sample also yield this CDR3. V usage is TRBV5-4 and J usage is TRBJ2-1, with 10 bases identical to TRBD1. The CDR3 contains 15 residues. Germline CDR1 and CDR2: SGHNT and YYREEE (reference sequence). V shed 5 bases, J shed 4 bases, and the junction held 6 bases outside the gene matches. CDR3 sequence (DNA): TGTGCCAGCAGTTCCGGGACAGGGGCGTACAATGAGCAGTTCTTC. Translation gives CASSSGTGAYNEQFF.

The genes are TRBV10-3 and TRBJ2-3; the match to TRBD2 covers 15 bases. J gave up 1 base and V 6 bases, and 14 bases lay outside the gene matches. This CDR3 spans 20 amino acids. The germline CDR1 and CDR2 sequences are ENHRY and SYGVKD. The CDR3, as DNA: TGTGCCATCAGCCCATGGGGTGGGACTAGCGGGAGGTTCGGCACAGATACGCAGTATTTT. It encodes CAISPWGGTSGRFGTDTQYF.

The chain recombines TRBV19 with TRBJ2-7, with a weak D call TRBD2 (6 bases). There are 13 residues in the CDR3. From germline, CDR1 is LNHDA and CDR2 SQIVND (reference sequence). The V gene lost 6 bases and the J gene lost 4 bases, with 13 bases spanning the gap. CDR3 bases: TGTGCCAGTAGCTGGTCGGGAGAGTACGAGCAGTACTTC. Amino acid sequence: CASSWSGEYEQYF.

This chain connects TRBV7-2 to TRBJ2-7, with 13 bases aligning to TRBD2. Germline lookup yields CDR1 SGHTA and CDR2 FQGNSA. The CDR3 contains 16 residues. After removal of 3 bases from V and 5 bases from J, the junction contained 7 bases not matched to a gene. Here the CDR3 reads CASSLKLAGGLNEQYF. Written as DNA, the CDR3 is TGTGCCAGCAGCTTGAAACTAGCGGGAGGGTTAAACGAGCAGTACTTC.

Points on this clone: A much more abundant neighbour one base away suggests this may be a read error. V gene TRBV5-1 combines with J gene TRBJ2-7, with 7 positions matching TRBD1. Germline V lookup: CDR1 SGHRS, CDR2 YFSETQ. The CDR3 has 14 residues. The CDR3 DNA reads TGCGCCAGCAGCTTGGGACAGGGTCCCTACGAGCAGTCCTTC. Translation gives CASSLGQGPYEQSF.

The J gene is TRBJ2-5, the V gene TRBV10-3; possible D gene TRBD1, 6 bases. The J call may not be correct, given that the DNA end is closer to TRBJ2-7. The CDR3 runs to 14 residues. The germline CDR1 and CDR2 sequences are ENHRY and SYGVKD. CDR3 sequence reads: CAISESDSSYEQYF. The CDR3, as DNA: TGTGCCATCAGTGAGTCGGACAGCTCCTACGAGCAGTACTTC.

This clone was counted a few times. This same CDR3 is encoded by further DNA sequences in the sample. This chain joins TRBV28 and TRBJ1-5; D gene unclear. This CDR3 comprises 13 residues. V gave up 2 bases and J gave up 1 base, with 3 bases separating them. CDR1 and CDR2 (germline): MDHEN, SYDVKM. CDR3 residues: CASSLDSNQPQHF. CDR3 DNA sequence: TGTGCCAGCAGTTTAGACAGCAATCAGCCCCAGCATTTT.

V is TRBV5-6 and J is TRBJ2-6, with D perhaps matching TRBD1 (5 bases). V lost 4 bases and J 0 bases, leaving 8 bases between the germline ends. Germline assignment: CDR1 SGHDT and CDR2 YYEEEE. The CDR3 has 15 residues. Here the CDR3 DNA reads TGTGCCAGCAGCCCAGGGTTCTCTGGGGCCAACGTCCTGACTTTC. This translates into CASSPGFSGANVLTF.

V is TRBV5-1 and J is TRBJ2-7; the D gene could be TRBD1 or TRBD2 (5 bases each). V was trimmed by 4 bases and J by 1 base, leaving 15 bases between them. The germline V gene encodes CDR1 SGHRS and CDR2 YFSETQ. CDR3 length: 15 residues. The CDR3 here is CASSQTYGASYEQYF. In nucleotides, the CDR3 is TGCGCCAGCAGCCAGACATACGGGGCGTCCTACGAGCAGTACTTC. Together with reference TRBV5-1 and TRBJ2-7, the CDR3 gives the full variable domain: KAGVTQTPRYLIKTRGQQVTLSCSPISGHRSVSWYQQTPGQGLQFLFEYFSETQRNKGNFPGRFSGRQFSNSRSEMNVSTLELGDSALYLCASSQTYGASYEQYFGPGTRLTVT.

CDR3 sequence (DNA): TGTGCCAGCAGCCAGAGCGGGCCATCCTACGAGCAGTACTTC. Translated, it gives CASSQSGPSYEQYF. The chain combines TRBV4-2 with TRBJ2-7; weak D call: TRBD2 (6 bases). Germline V gene data show CDR1 as LGHNA and CDR2 as YNFKEQ. V dropped 3 bases and J dropped 1 base, with 10 bases sitting between them. The CDR3 spans 14 residues.

The count of this clone is one. An end of the junction differs from the germline gene, which may be a read error. This chain connects TRBV5-1 to TRBJ1-6, with TRBD1 matching over 7 bases. This CDR3 has 15 amino acids. From germline, CDR1 is SGHRS and CDR2 YFSETQ. The CDR3 loop reads CAGSLGQPGNSPLHF. The CDR3 DNA sequence: TGCGCCGGCAGCTTGGGACAGCCCGGGAATTCACCCCTCCACTTT.

CDR3 DNA sequence: TGCGCCAGCAGCCAAGTCTCCCAGCGGGGGAATGAGCAGTTCTTC. This sequence encodes CASSQVSQRGNEQFF. The rearrangement joins TRBV4-1 to TRBJ2-1; 8 bases line up with TRBD2. Losses at the gene ends were 1 base for V and 7 bases for J; bases not matched to a gene: 6. Per germline, CDR1 MGHRA and CDR2 YSYEKL. The CDR3 has 15 amino acids.

The chain uses TRBV6-1 and TRBJ1-5; no clear D. The germline V and J ends were trimmed by 2 bases and 0 bases, with 8 bases remaining between them. CDR1 is MNHNS and CDR2 is SASEGT in the germline V gene. This CDR3 contains 15 residues. CDR3: CASSEYTDSNQPQHF. The CDR3 DNA reads as TGTGCCAGCAGTGAATACACCGATAGCAATCAGCCCCAGCATTTT.